The rows below give T cell receptor beta chains drawn from one sample of a study of OX40 agonist ivuxolimab in advanced cancers. TCRdb's copy holds only in-frame clones and misses some; the assay was immunoSEQ multiplex PCR. Of over 20,000 clones in the sample, just over 85% were seen once. The sequencing here drew on CD4+ or CD8+ T cells sorted from blood, taken in a trial of the OX40 agonist ivuxolimab. These TCRs come from an adult with an advanced solid tumor such as melanoma, head and neck, liver or kidney cancer. The CDR3 runs from the conserved cysteine through the conserved F or W. The D gene is left open where the match is weak. Size is omitted from some rows. Given values are once, few, many or a class for expanded clones.

>TRBV6-5|NA|TRBJ1-5|NA
CASSNGQSQPQHF
TGTGCCAGCAGTAACGGACAGTCCCAGCCCCAGCATTTT
>TRBV6-5|NA|TRBJ2-3|once
CASSLDVGTDTQYF
TGTGCCAGCAGCTTGGATGTCGGCACAGATACGCAGTATTTT
>TRBV19|NA|TRBJ2-5|NA
CASSIGGIETQYF
TGTGCCAGTAGTATTGGGGGAATTGAGACCCAGTACTTC
>TRBV7-2|TRBD2|TRBJ2-1|NA
CASSPTGLYNEQFF
TGTGCCAGCAGCCCCACGGGACTATACAATGAGCAGTTCTTC
>TRBV9|NA|TRBJ1-3|NA
CASSPQVSSSGNTIYF
TGTGCCAGCAGCCCCCAAGTATCGAGCTCTGGAAACACCATATATTTT
>TRBV19|NA|TRBJ1-6|NA
CASSIQGFNSPLHF
TGTGCCAGTAGTATTCAGGGTTTTAATTCACCCCTCCACTTT
>TRBV19|TRBD2|TRBJ2-5|once
CASRLAGGPWETQYF
TGTGCCAGTAGACTAGCGGGGGGGCCCTGGGAGACCCAGTACTTC
>TRBV7-2|NA|TRBJ1-1|NA
CAAPGRVANTEAFF
TGTGCCGCCCCGGGAAGGGTGGCGAACACTGAAGCTTTCTTT
>TRBV7-6|NA|TRBJ1-5|NA
CASSSGVRGSNQPQHF
TGTGCCAGCAGCTCCGGCGTTCGGGGGAGCAATCAGCCCCAGCATTTT
>TRBV15|NA|TRBJ2-2|NA
CATSPPHATGELFF
TGTGCCACCAGCCCCCCGCATGCGACCGGGGAGCTGTTTTTT
>TRBV12-5|TRBD1|TRBJ1-1|NA
CASGLDRGRGHTEAFF
TGTGCTAGTGGTTTGGACAGGGGGCGAGGTCACACTGAAGCTTTCTTT
>TRBV7-3|NA|TRBJ2-3|NA
CASSLSPSSTDTQYF
TGTGCCAGCAGCTTAAGCCCTTCGAGCACAGATACGCAGTATTTT
>TRBV6-6|TRBD1|TRBJ2-2|few
CASRRTGGTGELFF
TGTGCCAGCAGGCGGACAGGGGGCACCGGGGAGCTGTTTTTT
>TRBV2|TRBD2|TRBJ2-4|NA
CASSEGAGALAKNIQYF
TGTGCCAGCAGTGAAGGAGCGGGAGCGCTAGCCAAAAACATTCAGTACTTC
>TRBV15|NA|TRBJ1-2|NA
CATSRGQGINYGYTF
TGTGCCACCAGCAGAGGCCAGGGAATTAACTATGGCTACACCTTC
>TRBV5-1|NA|TRBJ2-7|NA
CASSLELGGSYEQYF
TGCGCCAGCAGCTTGGAATTAGGCGGCTCCTACGAGCAGTACTTC
>TRBV6-6|TRBD2|TRBJ2-2|NA
CASVPGGGGRTGELFF
TGTGCCAGCGTTCCTGGCGGGGGTGGTAGAACCGGGGAGCTGTTTTTT
>TRBV5-5|NA|TRBJ2-3|NA
CASSGQQITDTQYF
TGTGCCAGCAGCGGACAGCAGATCACAGATACGCAGTATTTT
>TRBV5-1|NA|TRBJ2-1|NA
CASSLGVGEQFF
TGCGCCAGCAGCTTGGGGGTGGGTGAGCAGTTCTTC
>TRBV2|NA|TRBJ2-3|medium-sized
CASSEFLGTDTQYF
TGTGCCAGCAGTGAATTTCTCGGCACAGATACGCAGTATTTT
>TRBV5-1|NA|TRBJ2-3|NA
CASSLEAPFDTDTQYF
TGCGCCAGCAGCTTGGAAGCCCCCTTCGACACAGATACGCAGTATTTT
>TRBV4-1|NA|TRBJ2-2|NA
CASSQDSGWAGELFF
TGCGCCAGCAGCCAAGATTCGGGTTGGGCCGGGGAGCTGTTTTTT
>TRBV19|TRBD1|TRBJ1-5|NA
CASSKPGQGGRNQPQHF
TGTGCCAGTAGTAAACCCGGACAGGGTGGTCGCAATCAGCCCCAGCATTTT
>TRBV4-3|TRBD2|TRBJ2-7|NA
CASSQEKAGAYEQYF
TGCGCCAGCAGCCAAGAGAAAGCGGGAGCCTACGAGCAGTACTTC
>TRBV30|NA|TRBJ2-5|NA
CAWSAPQVYQETQYF
TGTGCCTGGAGCGCACCCCAGGTTTACCAAGAGACCCAGTACTTC
>TRBV4-1|TRBD2|TRBJ2-3|NA
CASSQDRDSGGAVDTQYF
TGCGCCAGCAGCCAAGATAGGGATAGCGGGGGGGCAGTAGATACGCAGTATTTT
>TRBV7-3|NA|TRBJ2-5|NA
CASSLGPGRGETQYF
TGTGCCAGCAGCTTGGGCCCAGGGCGAGGAGAGACCCAGTACTTC
>TRBV12-5|TRBD2|TRBJ2-4|once
CARPTGLAGGGIAKNIQYF
TGTGCTAGGCCAACGGGACTAGCGGGAGGGGGAATAGCCAAAAACATTCAGTACTTC
>TRBV7-6|TRBD1|TRBJ1-1|NA
CASSLGQGEAFF
TGTGCCAGCAGCTTAGGACAGGGAGAAGCTTTCTTT
>TRBV29-1|NA|TRBJ1-4|NA
CSAGVSMPNEKLFF
TGCAGCGCTGGAGTTAGTATGCCTAATGAAAAACTGTTTTTT
>TRBV30|TRBD2|TRBJ2-5|NA
CAWSGGGGGKTQYF
TGTGCCTGGAGCGGGGGGGGAGGTGGGAAGACCCAGTACTTC
>TRBV11-2|NA|TRBJ2-7|NA
CASSWAGGTSSYEQYF
TGTGCCAGCAGCTGGGCTGGAGGGACGAGCTCCTACGAGCAGTACTTC
>TRBV19|NA|TRBJ2-2|NA
CASSRARNTGELFF
TGTGCCAGCTCAAGGGCCCGGAACACCGGGGAGCTGTTTTTT
>TRBV5-4|NA|TRBJ2-1|NA
CASRNPWANNEQFF
TGTGCCAGCCGCAACCCGTGGGCTAACAATGAGCAGTTCTTC
>TRBV27|NA|TRBJ2-3|once
CASSLGQPSTDTQYF
TGTGCCAGCAGTTTGGGTCAGCCCAGCACAGATACGCAGTATTTT
>TRBV30|NA|TRBJ2-3|NA
CAWTASTDTQYF
TGTGCCTGGACAGCTAGCACAGATACGCAGTATTTT
>TRBV4-1|NA|TRBJ1-1|NA
CASSKRDTVNTEAFF
TGCGCCAGCAGCAAGCGGGACACTGTGAACACTGAAGCTTTCTTT
>TRBV5-1|NA|TRBJ1-1|NA
CASSLDAGLSGTEAFF
TGCGCCAGCAGCTTGGATGCTGGACTATCTGGGACTGAAGCTTTCTTT
>TRBV7-8|NA|TRBJ1-2|NA
CASSLTTGPDGGYTF
TGTGCCAGCAGCTTAACTACAGGGCCTGATGGGGGCTACACCTTC
>TRBV20-1|NA|TRBJ1-2|NA
CSVGGAGGYTF
TGCAGTGTAGGGGGGGCAGGGGGCTACACCTTC
>TRBV19|TRBD1|TRBJ2-2|NA
CASRVRGLDTGELFF
TGTGCCAGTAGAGTCAGGGGGCTTGACACCGGGGAGCTGTTTTTT
>TRBV9|NA|TRBJ1-3|NA
CASSLDGSSGNTIYF
TGTGCCAGCAGCCTCGACGGAAGCTCTGGAAACACCATATATTTT
>TRBV5-1|NA|TRBJ2-1|NA
CASSFSGASDFYNEQFF
TGCGCCAGCAGCTTCTCGGGGGCCTCCGACTTCTACAATGAGCAGTTCTTC
>TRBV2|TRBD1|TRBJ2-2|NA
CASREITGGTGELFF
TGTGCCAGCAGAGAGATAACAGGGGGCACCGGGGAGCTGTTTTTT
>TRBV4-3|NA|TRBJ1-4|NA
CASSQDATGVEKLFF
TGCGCCAGCAGCCAAGACGCGACGGGGGTTGAAAAACTGTTTTTT
>TRBV11-2|NA|TRBJ1-1|NA
CASSLEVKGSTEAFF
TGTGCCAGCAGCTTAGAGGTGAAGGGTAGCACTGAAGCTTTCTTT
>TRBV18|NA|TRBJ1-2|NA
CASSPIGLGGYTF
TGTGCCAGCTCACCCATCGGATTGGGAGGCTACACCTTC
>TRBV5-3|NA|TRBJ2-1|NA
CARSSRGVILEQFF
TGTGCCAGAAGCTCAAGGGGGGTAATTCTAGAGCAGTTCTTC
>TRBV2|NA|TRBJ2-4|NA
CASSPTAGANIQYF
TGTGCCAGCAGCCCGACCGCAGGGGCGAACATTCAGTACTTC
>TRBV6-5|NA|TRBJ2-7|NA
CASLQTHRTYEQYF
TGTGCCAGCCTCCAGACCCATCGTACCTACGAGCAGTACTTC
>TRBV9|NA|TRBJ2-2|NA
CASSVDWSTGELFF
TGTGCCAGCAGCGTAGACTGGAGCACCGGGGAGCTGTTTTTT
>TRBV7-3|TRBD1|TRBJ1-2|NA
CASSRGQGSSYGYTF
TGTGCCAGCAGCAGAGGACAGGGCTCCTCCTATGGCTACACCTTC